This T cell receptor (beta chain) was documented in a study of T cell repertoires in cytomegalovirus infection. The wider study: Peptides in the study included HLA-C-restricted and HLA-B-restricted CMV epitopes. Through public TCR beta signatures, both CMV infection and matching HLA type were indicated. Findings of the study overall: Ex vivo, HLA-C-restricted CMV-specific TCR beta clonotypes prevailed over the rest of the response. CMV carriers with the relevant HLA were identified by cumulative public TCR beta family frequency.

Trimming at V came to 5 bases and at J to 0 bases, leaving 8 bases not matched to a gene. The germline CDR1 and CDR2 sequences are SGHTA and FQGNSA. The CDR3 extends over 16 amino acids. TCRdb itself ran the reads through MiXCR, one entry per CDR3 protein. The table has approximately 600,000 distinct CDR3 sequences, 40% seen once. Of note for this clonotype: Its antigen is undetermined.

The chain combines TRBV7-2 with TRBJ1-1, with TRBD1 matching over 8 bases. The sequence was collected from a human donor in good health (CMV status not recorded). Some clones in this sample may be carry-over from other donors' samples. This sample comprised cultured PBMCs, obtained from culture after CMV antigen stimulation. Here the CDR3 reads CASSLTTGGMNTEAFF. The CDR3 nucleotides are TGTGCCAGCAGCCTTACAACAGGGGGGATGAACACTGAAGCTTTCTTT.